This T cell receptor (beta chain) was captured by sequencing in a study of somatic mutations in cytotoxic T cells in rheumatoid arthritis. Positive magnetic bead selection separated CD4+ and CD8+ cells, and flow cytometry confirmed purity. Notes on the study in general: Between rheumatoid arthritis patients and age-matched healthy controls, CD8+ T-cell clonality showed no significant difference.

Germline lookup yields CDR1 PRHDT and CDR2 FYEKMQ (reference sequence). This CDR3 region has 15 residues. V lost 4 bases, J lost 4 bases, and 8 bases stayed unmatched. On this clone: The antigen is undetermined.

Only in-frame clones appear in the TCRdb table, and some are missing; sequencing was by immunoSEQ multiplex PCR. The data contain 25,000 to 30,000 clones, just under 75% of them singletons. The source of this sequence is a woman aged 18-30 years in good health. J is TRBJ2-7 and V is TRBV13, with 9 bases that match TRBD2. The sample consisted of CD8+ T cells sorted from blood. CDR3: CASSSRGSGSYEQYF. The CDR3 nucleotides are TGTGCCAGCAGCTCCCGGGGTAGCGGGAGTTACGAGCAGTACTTC.